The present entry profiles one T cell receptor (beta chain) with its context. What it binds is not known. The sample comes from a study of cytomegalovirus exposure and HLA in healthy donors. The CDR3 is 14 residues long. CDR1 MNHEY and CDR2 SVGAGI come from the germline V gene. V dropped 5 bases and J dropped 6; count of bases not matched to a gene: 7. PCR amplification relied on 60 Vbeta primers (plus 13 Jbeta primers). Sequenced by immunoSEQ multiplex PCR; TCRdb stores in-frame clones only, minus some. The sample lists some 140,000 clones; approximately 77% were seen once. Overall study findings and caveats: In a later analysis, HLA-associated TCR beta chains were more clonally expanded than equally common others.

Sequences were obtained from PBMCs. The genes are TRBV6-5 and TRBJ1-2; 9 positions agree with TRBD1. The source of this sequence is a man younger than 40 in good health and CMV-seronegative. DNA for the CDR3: TGTGCCAGCAGTAGTACCGGGACAGGGAATGGCTACACCTTC. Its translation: CASSSTGTGNGYTF.